This TCR beta chain was sequenced in a study of T cell responses to AZD1222 COVID-19 vaccine (dated by TCRdb to 2020 to 2023). Background for the entire study: AZD1222 recipients with second doses at about 4 weeks or about 12 weeks were pooled, because spike-specific TCR depth and breadth did not differ between schedules. Trial participants were enrolled by age into 18-55, 56-69 and 70-plus year subgroups, with 148, 28 and 57 TCR-sequenced participants respectively. A total of 233 trial participants underwent TCR sequencing, of whom nearly 210 received two doses of AZD1222 and about 25 received two doses of the MenACWY control vaccine. Overall results and qualifications from the work: Because no day 14 peak-response samples were available, the repertoires could be characterized only after the peak T cell response. After two AZD1222 doses, spike-specific TCR breadth and depth were significantly higher than at day 0 and than in MenACWY recipients. The vaccine-associated CD4 TCRs covered the entire spike protein, and the dominant responses fell in regions 160-218 and 743-854. Only six AZD1222 recipients were SARS-CoV-2 seropositive at baseline, limiting conclusions about previously exposed vaccinees. Reportedly, close to half of the unique spike-specific TCRs recognized epitopes lying outside the regions that are mutated in the B.1.351 and B.1.1.7 variants. In the small 56-69-year group, the increase in depth fell short of significance, most likely because of low power. Participants were mostly white British, with more females than males. The authors suggested clonal diversity may have been underestimated.

As to this clone: The antigen this receptor binds is unknown. Base qualities are not recorded, but no much larger clone differs from it by a single base.

From the germline V gene, CDR1 is SGHAT and CDR2 is FQNNGV. Trimming removed 1 base from V and 6 bases from J, leaving 6 bases between the germline ends. Including cysteine and phenylalanine, the CDR3 has 12 amino acids. Left in the record is the CDR3 DNA by itself, 36 bases read in frame from the first base. The CDR3 regions of human TCRbeta chains were analyzed by immunosequencing. Per the original workflow: TCRs in the repertoires were matched against a reference library of SARS-CoV-2-specific TCRs that had been generated with the MIRA antigen-specificity platform. Breadth was defined as the fraction of unique TCRs that were SARS-CoV-2-associated. Depth was defined as the fraction of total T cells that were SARS-CoV-2-associated. Using the MIRA data, each spike-specific TCR was assigned both to the spike region to which the TCR was reactive and to a CD4 or CD8 class. Log10-transformed breadth and depth values were compared by one-way ANOVA with Sidak's multiple comparisons tests. TCRdb mirrors the immuneACCESS table, restricted to in-frame sequences. Some clones are absent from its copies; in checked studies, under half trace to an unresolved V gene, and the reason for the others is unknown. The V and J calls and clone size are taken from that table; D and trimming were inferred from the DNA. This sample is represented by 100,000 to 120,000 clones; around 90% of them were singletons. The ten largest clones represent around 3.2% of the sample.

Taken with the paper, the label for time point translates to: baseline before first vaccination. Samples from vaccinated people were obtained from the UK trials COV001 and COV002, which included a single-blind randomized controlled phase 2/3 trial of AZD1222 (ChAdOx1 nCoV-19) in healthy adults. For TCRbeta chain sequencing, PBMC samples were collected from trial participants at day 0 and at day 28 after the second dose. The origin of this receptor is an adult in good health. The rearranged segments are TRBV11-2 and TRBJ1-2; no D gene call is confident. Sequences were derived from peripheral blood, sampled on day 0 of AZD1222 vaccination. The CDR3 protein: CASSLVADGYTF. The nucleotide sequence reads as follows: TGTGCCAGCAGCTTAGTCGCAGATGGCTACACCTTC.